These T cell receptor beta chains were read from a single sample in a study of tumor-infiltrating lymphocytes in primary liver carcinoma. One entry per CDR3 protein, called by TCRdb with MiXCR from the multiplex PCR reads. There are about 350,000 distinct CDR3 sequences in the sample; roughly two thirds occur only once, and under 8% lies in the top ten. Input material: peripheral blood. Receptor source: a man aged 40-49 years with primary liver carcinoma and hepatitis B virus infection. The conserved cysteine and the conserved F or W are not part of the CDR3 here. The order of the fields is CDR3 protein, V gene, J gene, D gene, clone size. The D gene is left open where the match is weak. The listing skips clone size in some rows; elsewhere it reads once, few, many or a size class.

cdr3_aa: ASSQAEGLADSSYNEQF
v_call: TRBV4-1
j_call: TRBJ2-1
d_call: TRBD2
clone_size: .

cdr3_aa: ASRYDRGHGYEQY
v_call: TRBV11-2
j_call: TRBJ2-7
d_call: TRBD1
clone_size: many

cdr3_aa: AWSPDHISYNSPIH
v_call: TRBV30
j_call: TRBJ1-6
d_call: .
clone_size: .

cdr3_aa: ASTPTRDKGAGELF
v_call: TRBV12-3/TRBV12-4
j_call: TRBJ2-2
d_call: .
clone_size: .

cdr3_aa: ASSPQGSGANVLT
v_call: TRBV11-2
j_call: TRBJ2-6
d_call: .
clone_size: many

cdr3_aa: ASSRGREGTEAF
v_call: TRBV11-2
j_call: TRBJ1-1
d_call: .
clone_size: .

cdr3_aa: ASSKTGTSYEQY
v_call: TRBV6-6
j_call: TRBJ2-7
d_call: .
clone_size: few

cdr3_aa: SVTAGGRYTGELF
v_call: TRBV29-1
j_call: TRBJ2-2
d_call: TRBD2
clone_size: many

cdr3_aa: ASSQVIGPVYELY
v_call: TRBV4-3
j_call: TRBJ2-7
d_call: .
clone_size: .

cdr3_aa: VWSVLASGVGAF
v_call: TRBV30
j_call: TRBJ1-1
d_call: .
clone_size: .

cdr3_aa: ASSSVAGCYGNEQF
v_call: TRBV11-2
j_call: TRBJ2-1
d_call: TRBD2
clone_size: once

cdr3_aa: AISDSGTNLEKF
v_call: TRBV10-3
j_call: TRBJ2-1
d_call: TRBD2
clone_size: .

cdr3_aa: SVELGDSYEQY
v_call: TRBV29-1
j_call: TRBJ2-7
d_call: TRBD1
clone_size: .

cdr3_aa: ASSFGRNSYEQY
v_call: TRBV11-3
j_call: TRBJ2-7
d_call: .
clone_size: .

cdr3_aa: ACQREGSYGYT
v_call: TRBV30
j_call: TRBJ1-2
d_call: .
clone_size: few

cdr3_aa: ASSQVGGIENIQY
v_call: TRBV23-1
j_call: TRBJ2-4
d_call: TRBD2
clone_size: .

cdr3_aa: ASSQQGIYSPLH
v_call: TRBV11-2
j_call: TRBJ1-6
d_call: TRBD1
clone_size: .

cdr3_aa: ASSSDSQPQH
v_call: TRBV5-5
j_call: TRBJ1-5
d_call: .
clone_size: few

cdr3_aa: ASSLWDVGQSQH
v_call: TRBV6-2/TRBV6-3
j_call: TRBJ1-5
d_call: .
clone_size: .

cdr3_aa: ATREDTNTGELF
v_call: TRBV10-3
j_call: TRBJ2-2
d_call: TRBD2
clone_size: many

cdr3_aa: ASSLPRTNEKLF
v_call: TRBV28
j_call: TRBJ1-4
d_call: .
clone_size: .